A single T cell receptor beta chain is shown here with its context. Sequencing relied on immunoSEQ assay v3.0, run at survey level. TCRdb's table, derived via immunoSEQ multiplex PCR, lists solely in-frame clones and lacks some. Of some 40,000 clones listed, approximately 94% are singletons. The data originate from a study of long-term antiretroviral therapy in people with HIV. Germline CDR1 reads SEHNR; CDR2 reads FQNEAQ (reference sequence). V trimming: 1 base; J trimming: 7 bases; junction bases outside the gene matches: 3. CDR3 length: 15 residues. The rearrangement links TRBV7-9 to TRBJ1-6, with 8 bases matching TRBD1. The starting material was unsorted PBMCs, obtained 9 to 9.5 years after starting antiretroviral therapy. This sequence was found in a man younger than 40 with HIV. The CDR3 nucleotides are TGTGCCAGCAGCTTAGACAGGGGGAGGAATTCACCCCTCCACTTT. Protein product: CASSLDRGRNSPLHF. Full variable domain (rest looked up from reference TRBV7-9 and TRBJ1-6): DTGVSQNPRHKITKRGQNVTFRCDPISEHNRLYWYRQTLGQGPEFLTYFQNEAQLEKSRLLSDRFSAERPKGSFSTLEIQRTEQGDSAMYLCASSLDRGRNSPLHFGNGTRLTVT.